The next 9 T cell receptor beta chains were all read from a single sample in a study of OX40 agonist ivuxolimab in advanced cancers. Profiling relied on immunoSEQ multiplex PCR, and the TCRdb table lists in-frame clones only, not all of them. The sample gives tens of thousands of clones, about nine tenths of which show up once; around 1.8% is in the top ten. The sequencing used CD4+ or CD8+ T cells sorted from blood, collected in a trial of the OX40 agonist ivuxolimab. These receptor sequences come from an adult with an advanced solid tumor such as melanoma, head and neck, liver or kidney cancer.

This clone came up many times. V is TRBV5-1 and J is TRBJ2-7, with 11 bases fitting TRBD2. V dropped 3 bases and J dropped 3; count of bases not matched to a gene: 8. The germline gives CDR1 SGHRS, CDR2 YFSETQ. The CDR3 runs 16 residues. The DNA for the CDR3 is TGCGCCAGCAGCTCGACTAGCGGGACGAGAAGCTACGAGCAGTACTTC. Protein sequence: CASSSTSGTRSYEQYF.

This chain joins TRBV11-2 and TRBJ2-7; D is undetermined. The germline V and J ends were trimmed by 0 bases and 5 bases, with 11 bases remaining between them. The germline V gene encodes CDR1 SGHAT and CDR2 FQNNGV. CDR3 length equals 14 residues. The CDR3 DNA sequence: TGTGCCAGCAGCTTAGATCCCGGGTCTAACGAGCAGTACTTC. This gives the protein CASSLDPGSNEQYF.

The chain joins TRBV10-3 to TRBJ2-3, with TRBD2 matching over 7 bases. This CDR3 region has 16 residues. The V segment lost 3 bases and the J segment 5 bases; nucleotides outside the gene matches: 11. Germline assignment: CDR1 ENHRY and CDR2 SYGVKD. CDR3 sequence (DNA): TGTGCCATCAGTGATTTCAAGGCGGGAGTGGGAGATACGCAGTATTTT. Translated: CAISDFKAGVGDTQYF.

This sequence joins TRBV2 and TRBJ1-1; D is possibly TRBD1 (5 bases). CDR3 length: 14 amino acids. V was cut by 6 bases and J by 4 bases, with 15 bases left in between. The germline V gene has CDR1 SNHLY and CDR2 FYNNEI. As DNA, the CDR3 is TGTGCCAGCAGCGTCGGGGGGATCGGCACTGAAGCTTTCTTT. It is translated as CASSVGGIGTEAFF.

The V and J genes are TRBV28 and TRBJ1-4, with a possible D match to TRBD1 (6 bases). This CDR3 comprises 13 residues. Germline CDR1 MDHEN, CDR2 SYDVKM. V lost 7 bases to trimming and J lost 8 bases, with 14 bases between them. This CDR3 is CASTGGAVEKLFF. The CDR3 DNA is TGTGCCAGCACGGGGGGGGCCGTGGAAAAACTGTTTTTT.

The chain carries TRBV27 and TRBJ2-7; 11 bases match TRBD2. The germline gives CDR1 MNHEY, CDR2 SMNVEV (reference sequence). The CDR3 runs to 15 residues. The ends lost 3 bases at V and 1 base at J; junction bases unmatched: 2. In DNA form, the CDR3 reads TGTGCCAGCAGTTTGAGGACTAGCGGGTCCTACGAGCAGTACTTC. Translation: CASSLRTSGSYEQYF.

This clone was detected only once. V gene TRBV7-6 combines with J gene TRBJ2-1, with D perhaps matching TRBD2 (6 bases). V was pared by 1 base and J by 5 bases, with 12 bases between. This CDR3 region has 15 residues. Per the germline V gene, CDR1 is SGHVS and CDR2 is FNYEAQ. The CDR3 DNA reads as TGTGCCAGCAGCTTAGTGGCGGGATTCAACAATGAGCAGTTCTTC. Translated, it gives CASSLVAGFNNEQFF.

The genes are TRBV11-2 and TRBJ2-7, with TRBD2 as a possible D gene (6 bases). Trimming left V 5 bases short and J 6 bases short, with 11 bases between. Germline CDR1 is SGHAT and CDR2 is FQNNGV. The length of the CDR3 is 12 residues. The CDR3 here is CASSKTSSEQYF. The DNA of the CDR3 is TGTGCCAGCAGCAAGACTAGTAGCGAGCAGTACTTC.

Only one count was recorded for this clone. The gene calls are TRBV30 and TRBJ1-6; 7 positions match TRBD1. The CDR3 consists of 15 residues. Germline assignment: CDR1 GTSNPN and CDR2 SVGIG (reference sequence). After removal of 3 bases from V and 6 bases from J, the junction contained 8 bases not matched to a gene. In nucleotides, the CDR3 is TGTGCCTGGAGCGCAGGGACAGTTAGTAATTCACCCCTCCACTTT. This sequence encodes CAWSAGTVSNSPLHF.